This is a list of T cell receptor beta chains from one sample in a study of shared clonotypes between healthy human individuals. Method: immunoSEQ multiplex PCR; TCRdb's copy keeps in-frame clones and lacks some. Altogether about 2.1 million clones are present, 85% to 95% being singletons, with the ten largest covering 1.5% to 2%. Sequenced material: naive CD8+ T cells from PBMCs. These TCRs come from a man aged 18 to 29 in good health. Some clones in this sample may be carry-over from other donors' samples. Both conserved end residues are part of each CDR3. D genes are given only for firm matches. Clone size is stated in some rows and not others, as once, few, many or a class when expanded.

size,J,D,V,CDR3,DNA
.,TRBJ2-7,.,TRBV14,CASSQGQGYEQYF,TGTGCCAGCAGCCAAGGTCAGGGCTACGAGCAGTACTTC
.,TRBJ2-1,.,TRBV7-3,CASSLGRTSYNEQFF,TGTGCCAGCAGCTTAGGGAGGACCTCCTACAATGAGCAGTTCTTC
.,TRBJ2-7,TRBD2,TRBV30,CAWRVAGSYEQYF,TGTGCCTGGAGAGTAGCGGGATCCTACGAGCAGTACTTC
.,TRBJ2-7,.,TRBV9,CASSPGLGSFSYEQYF,TGTGCCAGCAGCCCTGGCCTCGGGTCTTTCTCCTACGAGCAGTACTTC
.,TRBJ1-2,.,TRBV6-5,CASSYFGFVRDYGYTF,TGTGCCAGCAGTTACTTTGGTTTTGTCAGGGACTATGGCTACACCTTC
.,TRBJ2-5,.,TRBV7-2,CASSLRGSPQETQYF,TGTGCCAGCAGCCTACGAGGGAGCCCACAAGAGACCCAGTACTTC
.,TRBJ2-5,TRBD1,TRBV5-1,CASSFRDRGVETQYF,TGCGCCAGCAGCTTCCGGGACAGGGGGGTAGAGACCCAGTACTTC
.,TRBJ1-2,.,TRBV20-1,CSARGETGYTF,TGCAGTGCTAGGGGCGAGACAGGCTACACCTTC
.,TRBJ1-1,.,TRBV19,CASSPLSLMNTEAFF,TGTGCCAGTAGCCCCCTATCGTTAATGAACACTGAAGCTTTCTTT
.,TRBJ2-7,.,TRBV7-9,CASSSGGDWEQYF,TGTGCCAGCAGCAGTGGGGGTGACTGGGAGCAGTACTTC
.,TRBJ2-1,TRBD2,TRBV7-9,CASSFLAGGHEQFF,TGTGCCAGCAGCTTCCTAGCGGGAGGCCACGAGCAGTTCTTC
.,TRBJ2-7,TRBD2,TRBV19,CASSDRLAGRSHSYEQYF,TGTGCCAGTAGTGACAGACTAGCGGGTCGTAGCCATTCCTACGAGCAGTACTTC
.,TRBJ2-1,TRBD2,TRBV11-2,CASSLLPSGIRNEQFF,TGTGCCAGCAGCCTCCTCCCTAGCGGGATCCGGAATGAGCAGTTCTTC
.,TRBJ2-2,.,TRBV6-5,CASRIQGGTGELFF,TGTGCCAGCAGAATACAGGGTGGCACCGGGGAGCTGTTTTTT
.,TRBJ2-7,.,TRBV28,CASSLPTSILGGEQYF,TGTGCCAGCAGTTTACCGACCTCTATCCTGGGGGGCGAGCAGTACTTC
.,TRBJ1-5,TRBD1,TRBV15,CATRQGAGNQPQHF,TGTGCCACCCGACAGGGGGCGGGAAATCAGCCCCAGCATTTT
.,TRBJ2-7,TRBD1,TRBV28,CASSLLRQGFEQYF,TGTGCCAGCAGTTTACTGAGACAGGGGTTCGAGCAGTACTTC
.,TRBJ2-3,TRBD2,TRBV29-1,CSAPTREAQYF,TGCAGCGCTCCAACCCGGGAGGCGCAGTATTTT
.,TRBJ2-7,TRBD2,TRBV7-9,CASSFRDYLHEQYF,TGTGCCAGCAGCTTTCGGGACTATCTCCACGAGCAGTACTTC
.,TRBJ2-7,.,TRBV27,CASSLGLAGFYEQYF,TGTGCCAGCAGTTTAGGGCTAGCAGGCTTCTACGAGCAGTACTTC
.,TRBJ2-3,.,TRBV18,CASSPGGTRTDTQYF,TGTGCCAGCTCACCGGGCGGGACTCGCACAGATACGCAGTATTTT
.,TRBJ1-1,.,TRBV6-1,CASSEGETEAFF,TGTGCCAGCAGTGAAGGGGAGACTGAAGCTTTCTTT
.,TRBJ1-1,.,TRBV6-5,CASIPGSLNTEAFF,TGTGCCAGCATACCTGGGTCTTTGAACACTGAAGCTTTCTTT
.,TRBJ2-3,.,TRBV27,CASSAGNYVDTQYF,TGTGCCAGCAGTGCCGGGAATTACGTAGATACGCAGTATTTT
.,TRBJ1-3,.,TRBV4-1,CASSQYSGQPSGNTIYF,TGCGCCAGCAGCCAATATTCCGGACAGCCTTCTGGAAACACCATATATTTT
once,TRBJ1-5,.,TRBV4-1,CASSQEGLVYSNQPQHF,TGCGCCAGCAGCCAAGAAGGCTTGGTCTATAGCAATCAGCCCCAGCATTTT
.,TRBJ1-1,TRBD1,TRBV29-1,CSGRDRGQTEAFF,TGCAGCGGACGGGACAGGGGGCAGACTGAAGCTTTCTTT
.,TRBJ2-1,TRBD2,TRBV7-3,CASSSGLAGFPDNEQFF,TGTGCCAGCAGCTCGGGACTAGCGGGATTTCCCGACAATGAGCAGTTCTTC
.,TRBJ1-4,.,TRBV6-5,CASSDTEGNEKLFF,TGTGCCAGCAGCGACACCGAAGGAAATGAAAAACTGTTTTTT
once,TRBJ2-3,.,TRBV9,CASSVGTRLGTDTQYF,TGTGCCAGCAGCGTAGGGACCAGACTGGGCACAGATACGCAGTATTTT
.,TRBJ1-4,.,TRBV5-5,CASSPDPGAQMWKLFF,TGTGCCAGCAGCCCCGACCCGGGGGCACAGATGTGGAAACTGTTTTTT
.,TRBJ2-7,TRBD1,TRBV11-2,CASTSGGTGTYEQYF,TGTGCCAGCACCAGTGGCGGGACAGGAACCTACGAGCAGTACTTC
.,TRBJ2-1,.,TRBV4-1,CASSQESRAAIYNEQFF,TGCGCCAGCAGCCAAGAATCCCGGGCCGCCATTTACAATGAGCAGTTCTTC
once,TRBJ2-7,.,TRBV7-9,CASSQQGRVYEQYF,TGTGCCAGCAGCCAACAGGGGAGGGTCTACGAGCAGTACTTC
.,TRBJ2-4,TRBD1,TRBV7-9,CASSLRQGTLMGIQYF,TGTGCCAGCAGCTTGAGACAGGGCACCCTAATGGGCATTCAGTACTTC